This T cell receptor beta chain was identified during a study of molecular identifiers for immune sequencing clone quantification (dated by TCRdb to 2017 to 2018). For the study in its entirety: In a replicate experiment, RNA from roughly 18,000 or 92,000 naive CD8 T cells was split into five aliquots, four of which were sequenced. The study was a methods study using CD8 T cells to benchmark molecular-identifier clustering-based TCR repertoire sequencing (MIDCIRS) and TCR RNA copy counting.

Library generation was performed with PCR. These reads were obtained on a NextSeq 500. Preparation of bulk TCR libraries followed a previously described approach, with the TCR primers listed in Table S5. Total RNA was purified with the Qiagen AllPrep DNA/RNA kit. Before any analysis, reads coming from multiple sequencing runs of the same library were combined into one pool. In the original analysis: Only reads with exact TCR constant sequence were kept, trimmed to 150 nt, and grouped by their 12-nt molecular barcodes. Within each barcode group, reads were sub-clustered at a 15% Levenshtein threshold, and quality-weighted consensus sequences were built per RNA molecule. Non-functional sequences were filtered out, along with any lower-count sequence sitting one edit away from another sequence. Based on fitting two negative binomial distributions, any barcode sub-cluster with under 20% of the maximum read count was discarded. TCRdb reprocessed the public reads (quality trimming at Q25 with fastp, clone calling with MiXCR) and kept in-frame beta chains. When rows share a CDR3 protein, they turn into one entry using the most common DNA and genes. The V and J calls come from TCRdb's annotation, not from the publication. This sample gives approximately 630,000 distinct CDR3 sequences in total; 25% of them show up just once. The ten largest clones represent about 0.78% of the sample.

Libraries of naive CD8 T cells were generated from roughly 18,000 to 920,000 sorted cells, with 10%, 30% or 50% of the purified RNA used. Naive CD8 T cells were FACS-sorted as CD8+CD4-CCR7+CD45RA+ on a BD FACSAria II into RLT Plus buffer. To test detection sensitivity, Jurkat RNA equivalent to ten TCR copies was spiked into samples of roughly 18,000-1,100,000 naive CD8 T cells. CD8 T cells were enriched with RosetteSep CD8+ T Cell Enrichment Cocktail and Ficoll-Paque, followed by ACK red cell lysis. V loses 0 bases, J loses 3 bases, and the germline ends lie 16 bases apart. From the cysteine through the phenylalanine, the CDR3 covers 16 amino acids. Just the 48-base CDR3 DNA is kept, in frame starting at base 1. CDR1 and CDR2 are drawn from the germline V gene: SGHDT, YYEEEE. Overall results and qualifications from the work: In CMV-specific effector cells, over 98% of molecules were held by clones above 20 RNA copies, whereas under 1% of molecules were held by such clones in naive cells. Highly expanded clone sizes could be underestimated if identical TCR molecules share a barcode. When barcode sub-clustering was omitted, TCR diversity was inflated by chimeric consensus sequences, with chimeras reaching as high as 47%. Modeling indicated approximately 3.2 TCR RNA copies recovered per cell, compared with approximately 10 by digital PCR, which implies a capture efficiency of 25% to 35%. Spiked-in Jurkat TCR RNA equal to a single cell's worth was reported to be detectable even within one million naive CD8 T cells. The naive libraries included spiked-in Jurkat TCR RNA (roughly nine copies' worth), and this RNA is not part of the donor repertoire.

This clonotype was detected ten times or more. Its cognate antigen has yet to be identified. Nothing much larger sits one base from this clone, and base qualities are not available. The sample was naive CD8+ T cells from blood, with Jurkat cell RNA spiked in. What the cell subset or site label conveys for this sample: FACS-sorted CD8+CD4-CCR7+CD45RA+ naive T cells. In this chain, TRBV5-6 is recombined with TRBJ2-7; TRBD2 is possibly the D segment (6 matching bases). This TCR came from a human donor in good health. Some libraries in this study had Jurkat cell RNA spiked in. The DNA sequence reads TGTGCCAGCAGCTTGGGAGCGGGTGGACTGAACTACGAGCAGTACTTC. Translated, it reads CASSLGAGGLNYEQYF.